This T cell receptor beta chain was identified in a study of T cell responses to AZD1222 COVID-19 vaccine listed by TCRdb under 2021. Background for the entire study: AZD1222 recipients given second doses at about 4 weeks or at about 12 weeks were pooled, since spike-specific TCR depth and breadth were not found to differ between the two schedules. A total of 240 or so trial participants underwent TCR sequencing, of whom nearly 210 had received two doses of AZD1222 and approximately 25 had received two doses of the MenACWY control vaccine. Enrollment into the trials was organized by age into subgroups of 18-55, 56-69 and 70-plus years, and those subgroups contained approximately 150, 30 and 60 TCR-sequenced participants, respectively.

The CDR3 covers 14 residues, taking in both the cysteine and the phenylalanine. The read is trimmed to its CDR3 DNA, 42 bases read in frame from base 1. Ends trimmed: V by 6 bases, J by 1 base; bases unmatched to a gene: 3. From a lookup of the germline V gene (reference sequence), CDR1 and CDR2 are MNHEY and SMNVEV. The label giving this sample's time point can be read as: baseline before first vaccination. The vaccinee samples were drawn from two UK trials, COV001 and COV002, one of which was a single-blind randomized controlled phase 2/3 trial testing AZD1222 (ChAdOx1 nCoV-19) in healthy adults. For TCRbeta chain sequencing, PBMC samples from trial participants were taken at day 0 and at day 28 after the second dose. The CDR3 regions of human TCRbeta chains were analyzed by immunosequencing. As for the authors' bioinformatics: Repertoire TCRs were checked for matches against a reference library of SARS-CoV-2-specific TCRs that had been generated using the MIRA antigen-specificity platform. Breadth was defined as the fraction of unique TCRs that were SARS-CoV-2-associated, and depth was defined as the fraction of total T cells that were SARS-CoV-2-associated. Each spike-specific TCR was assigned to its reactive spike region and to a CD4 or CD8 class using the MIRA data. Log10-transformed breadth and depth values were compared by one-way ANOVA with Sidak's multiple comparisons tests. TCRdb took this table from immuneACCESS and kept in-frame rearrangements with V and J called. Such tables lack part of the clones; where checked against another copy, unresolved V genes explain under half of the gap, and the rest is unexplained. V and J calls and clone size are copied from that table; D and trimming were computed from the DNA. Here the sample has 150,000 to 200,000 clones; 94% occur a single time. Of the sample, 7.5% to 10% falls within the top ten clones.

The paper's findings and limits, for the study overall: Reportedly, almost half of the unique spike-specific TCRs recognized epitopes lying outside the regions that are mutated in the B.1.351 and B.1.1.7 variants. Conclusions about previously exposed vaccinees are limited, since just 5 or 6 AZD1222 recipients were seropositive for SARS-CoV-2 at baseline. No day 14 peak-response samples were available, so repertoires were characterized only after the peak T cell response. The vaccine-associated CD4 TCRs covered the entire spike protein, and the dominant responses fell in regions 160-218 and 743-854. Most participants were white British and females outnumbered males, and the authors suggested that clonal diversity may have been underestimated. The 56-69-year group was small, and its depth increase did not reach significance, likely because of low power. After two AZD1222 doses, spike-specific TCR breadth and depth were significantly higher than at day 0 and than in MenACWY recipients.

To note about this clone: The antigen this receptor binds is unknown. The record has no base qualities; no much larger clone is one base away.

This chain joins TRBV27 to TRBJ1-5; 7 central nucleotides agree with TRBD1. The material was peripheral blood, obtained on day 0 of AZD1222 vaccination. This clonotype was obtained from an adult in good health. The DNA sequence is TGTGCCAGCAGGACAGGGATCAGCAATCAGCCCCAGCATTTT. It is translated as CASRTGISNQPQHF.